The present entry profiles one T cell receptor (beta chain) with its context. The antigen is not known. The CDR3 is 15 residues long. V was clipped by 1 base and J by 5 bases, with 15 bases between them. Germline values: CDR1 SGHRS, CDR2 YFSETQ. These data are taken from a study of OX40 agonist ivuxolimab in advanced cancers. Study summary: With a range of about 20 to 79, age averaged approximately 64 years, and approximately 83% were male.

Whole-study results and caveats: Antigen specificity remained undetermined for the expanded peripheral T cells.

The repertoire was sequenced with immunoSEQ multiplex PCR; TCRdb's copy has only in-frame clones and lacks some. This sample has about 78,000 clones, with about 84% found just once. The clonotype was recovered from an adult with an advanced solid tumor such as melanoma, head and neck, liver or kidney cancer. Sequencing was performed on CD4+ or CD8+ T cells sorted from blood, taken in a trial of the OX40 agonist ivuxolimab. The J gene is TRBJ2-5, the V gene TRBV5-1, with a tentative D call TRBD2 (5 bases). CDR3 residues: CASSLNGGFEETQYF. DNA of the CDR3: TGCGCCAGCAGCTTGAATGGCGGGTTTGAGGAGACCCAGTACTTC.